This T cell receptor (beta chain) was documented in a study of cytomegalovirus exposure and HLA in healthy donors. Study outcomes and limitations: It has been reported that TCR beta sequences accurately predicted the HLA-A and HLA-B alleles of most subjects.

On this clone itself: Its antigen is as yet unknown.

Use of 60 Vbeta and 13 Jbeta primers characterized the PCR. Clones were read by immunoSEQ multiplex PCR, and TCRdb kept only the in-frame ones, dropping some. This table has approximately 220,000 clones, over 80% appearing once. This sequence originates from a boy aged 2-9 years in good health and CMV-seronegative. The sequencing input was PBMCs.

CDR3 bases: TGTGCCTGGAGGGGGGCAGGGGGCAGGGAGACCCAGTACTTC. It encodes CAWRGAGGRETQYF. The rearrangement links TRBV30 to TRBJ2-5; 8 bases fit TRBD1. Trimming removed 3 bases from V and 5 bases from J; junction bases left unmatched: 8. CDR1 is GTSNPN, CDR2 SVGIG, per germline (reference sequence). The CDR3 is 14 residues long.